This entry is about one TCR beta chain. This sample was taken from a study of blood T cell repertoires in COVID-19. Study details: Both acute and convalescent COVID-19 samples were obtained from the United States, Italy and Spain.

The CDR3 spans 17 residues. Clones were sequenced by immunoSEQ multiplex PCR, and TCRdb holds only the in-frame ones, with some missing. The table includes roughly 250,000 clones, approximately 83% detected once. Sequencing was carried out using PBMCs or T cells enriched from blood (not recorded which). This chain links TRBV7-5 with TRBJ2-1; the table's D call, TRBD2, was not checked against the DNA. TRBV7-5 is a recognized pseudogene. This TCR was sampled from a woman younger than 45 who had recovered from COVID-19. This CDR3 reads CARSPGSGSRVYNEQFF. For the CDR3, the DNA is TGTGCCAGAAGCCCAGGTAGCGGGAGTCGAGTTTACAATGAGCAGTTCTTC.